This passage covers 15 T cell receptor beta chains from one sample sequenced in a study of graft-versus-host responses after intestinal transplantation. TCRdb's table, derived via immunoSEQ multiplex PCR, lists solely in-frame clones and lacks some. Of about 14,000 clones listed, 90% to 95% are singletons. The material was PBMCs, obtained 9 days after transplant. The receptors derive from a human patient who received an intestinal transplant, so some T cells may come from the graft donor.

Written as DNA, the CDR3 is TGTGCCAGCAAAAGGGGGACAGGTATCCATGAGCAGTTCTTC. It is translated as CASKRGTGIHEQFF. J is TRBJ2-1 and V is TRBV28, with TRBD1 identical over 8 bases. Germline CDR1 is MDHEN and CDR2 is SYDVKM. Trimming removed 7 bases from V and 8 bases from J; junction bases left unmatched: 10. This CDR3 spans 14 amino acids.

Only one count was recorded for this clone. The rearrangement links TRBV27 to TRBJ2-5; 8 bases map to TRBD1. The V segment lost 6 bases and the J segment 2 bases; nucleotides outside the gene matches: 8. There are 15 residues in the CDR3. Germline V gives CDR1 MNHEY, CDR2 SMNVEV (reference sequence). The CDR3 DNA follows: TGTGCCAGCAGGCAAGGACAGGGAGGTCAAGAGACCCAGTACTTC. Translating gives CASRQGQGGQETQYF.

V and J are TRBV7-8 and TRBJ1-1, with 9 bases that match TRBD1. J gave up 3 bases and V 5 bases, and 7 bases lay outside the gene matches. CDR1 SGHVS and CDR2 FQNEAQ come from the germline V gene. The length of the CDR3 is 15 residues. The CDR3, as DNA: TGTGCCAGCAGCCTTACTACAGGGGGCTACACTGAAGCTTTCTTT. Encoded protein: CASSLTTGGYTEAFF.

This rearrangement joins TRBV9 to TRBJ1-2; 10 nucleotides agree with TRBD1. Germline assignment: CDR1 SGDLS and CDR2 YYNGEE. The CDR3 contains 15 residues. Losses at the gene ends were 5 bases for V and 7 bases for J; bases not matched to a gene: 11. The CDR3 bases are TGTGCCAGCAGTGAGGGGGACAGGGGATGGGGTGGCTACACCTTC. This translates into CASSEGDRGWGGYTF.

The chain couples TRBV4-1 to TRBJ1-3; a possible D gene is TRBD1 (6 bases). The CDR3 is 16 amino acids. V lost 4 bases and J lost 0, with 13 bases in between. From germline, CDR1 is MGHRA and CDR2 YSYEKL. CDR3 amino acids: CASSLIQGTSGNTIYF. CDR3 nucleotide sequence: TGCGCCAGCAGCCTTATACAGGGTACCTCTGGAAACACCATATATTTT.

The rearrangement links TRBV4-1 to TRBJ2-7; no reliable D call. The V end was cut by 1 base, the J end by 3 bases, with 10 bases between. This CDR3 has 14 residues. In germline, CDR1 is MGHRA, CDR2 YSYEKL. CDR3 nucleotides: TGCGCCAGCAGCCAAGCGAGTGCAGACTACGAGCAGTACTTC. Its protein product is CASSQASADYEQYF.

The CDR3 loop is CASSDFTGTSGIDNEQFF. The CDR3 bases are TGTGCCAGCAGCGATTTTACCGGGACTAGCGGGATTGACAATGAGCAGTTCTTC. V usage is TRBV7-3 and J usage is TRBJ2-1, with 13 bases matching TRBD2. Germline CDR1 is SGHTA and CDR2 is FQGTGA. Germline trimming cut 5 bases from V and 5 bases from J; bases unmatched to any gene: 12. The CDR3 loop spans 18 amino acids.

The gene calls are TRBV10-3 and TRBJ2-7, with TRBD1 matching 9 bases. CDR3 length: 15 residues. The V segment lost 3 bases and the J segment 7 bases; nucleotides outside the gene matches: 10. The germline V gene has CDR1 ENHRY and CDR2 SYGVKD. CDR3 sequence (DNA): TGTGCCATCAGTGAAATCGGGACAGGGATTGGGGAGCAGTACTTC. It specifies CAISEIGTGIGEQYF.

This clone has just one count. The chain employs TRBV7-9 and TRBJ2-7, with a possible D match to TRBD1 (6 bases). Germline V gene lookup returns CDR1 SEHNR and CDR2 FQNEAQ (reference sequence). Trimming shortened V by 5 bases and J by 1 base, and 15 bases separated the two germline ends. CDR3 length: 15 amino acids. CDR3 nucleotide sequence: TGTGCCAGCAGCCCCGGGACCAGGGGTTCCTACGAGCAGTACTTC. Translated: CASSPGTRGSYEQYF.

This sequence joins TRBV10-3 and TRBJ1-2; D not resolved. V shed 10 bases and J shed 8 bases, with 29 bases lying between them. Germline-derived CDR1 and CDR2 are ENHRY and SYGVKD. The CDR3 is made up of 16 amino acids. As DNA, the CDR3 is TGTGCCACCAGGTTTTCGGGTACGGCTAGTTCGGAGGGCTACACCTTC. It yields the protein CATRFSGTASSEGYTF.

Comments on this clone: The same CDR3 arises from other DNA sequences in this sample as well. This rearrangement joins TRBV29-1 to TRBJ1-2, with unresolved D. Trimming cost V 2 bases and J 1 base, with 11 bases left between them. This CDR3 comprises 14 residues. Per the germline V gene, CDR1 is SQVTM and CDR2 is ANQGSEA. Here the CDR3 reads CSVESGQINYGYTF. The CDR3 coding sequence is TGCAGCGTTGAATCTGGGCAGATTAACTATGGCTACACCTTC. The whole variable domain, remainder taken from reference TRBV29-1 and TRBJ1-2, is SAVISQKPSRDICQRGTSLTIQCQVDSQVTMMFWYRQQPGQSLTLIATANQGSEATYESGFVIDKFPISRPNLTFSTLTVSNMSPEDSSIYLCSVESGQINYGYTFGSGTRLTVV.

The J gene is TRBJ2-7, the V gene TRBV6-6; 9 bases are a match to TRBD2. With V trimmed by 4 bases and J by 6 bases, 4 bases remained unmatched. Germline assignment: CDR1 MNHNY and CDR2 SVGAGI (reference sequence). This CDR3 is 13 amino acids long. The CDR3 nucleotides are TGTGCCAGCAGTTCGCGGGAGGGGGCCGAGCAGTACTTC. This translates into CASSSREGAEQYF.

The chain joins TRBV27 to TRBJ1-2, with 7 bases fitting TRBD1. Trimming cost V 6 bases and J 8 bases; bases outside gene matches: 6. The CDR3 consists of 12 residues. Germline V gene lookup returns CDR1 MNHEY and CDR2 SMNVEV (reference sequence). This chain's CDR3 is CASRDRVGGYTF. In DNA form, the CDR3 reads TGTGCCAGCAGAGACAGGGTGGGAGGCTACACCTTC.

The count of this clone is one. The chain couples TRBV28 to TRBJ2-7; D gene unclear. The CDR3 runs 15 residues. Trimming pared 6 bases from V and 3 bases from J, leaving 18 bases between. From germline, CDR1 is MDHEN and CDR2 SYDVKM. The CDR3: CASSHRVVPIYEQYF. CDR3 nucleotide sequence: TGTGCCAGCAGCCATCGGGTGGTGCCCATCTACGAGCAGTACTTC.

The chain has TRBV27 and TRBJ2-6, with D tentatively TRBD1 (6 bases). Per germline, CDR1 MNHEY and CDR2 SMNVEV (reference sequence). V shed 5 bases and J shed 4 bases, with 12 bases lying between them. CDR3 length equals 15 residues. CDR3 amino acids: CASSLQGSGANVLTF. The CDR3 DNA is TGTGCCAGCAGTCTACAGGGTTCCGGGGCCAACGTCCTGACTTTC.